The rows below give T cell receptor beta chains drawn from one sample of a study of blood T cell repertoires in COVID-19. The data were produced by immunoSEQ multiplex PCR, yet TCRdb's version contains in-frame clones alone and is incomplete. The data hold hundreds of thousands of clones, with 70% to 90% observed a single time. The sequencing input was PBMCs or T cells enriched from blood (not recorded which). Receptor source: a man between 25 and 39 years old who had recovered from COVID-19. CDR3s include the opening cysteine and the closing phenylalanine or tryptophan. Fields, in order: CDR3 length, J gene, V gene, CDR3 protein.

>15|TRBJ2-7|TRBV27
CASSRTSGRAYEQYF
>15|TRBJ1-3|TRBV5-1
CASSLEGAPGNTIYF
>15|TRBJ2-2|TRBV29-1
CSVAPNPRTGGELFF
>17|TRBJ2-3|TRBV7-2
CASSLFAAGGFSDTQYF
>15|TRBJ2-7|TRBV7-9
CASSRGASGSYEQYF
>16|TRBJ2-3|TRBV28
CASSSLAGGRTDTQYF
>16|TRBJ1-4|TRBV7-9
CASRDRDLTTNEKLFF
>12|TRBJ2-4|TRBV9
CASSTQGSIQYF
>18|TRBJ1-5|TRBV19
CASSPPGQGAVGNQPQHF
>15|TRBJ2-7|TRBV30
CAWRKRQGSGYEQYF
>17|TRBJ1-1|TRBV4-1
CASSHTTLRGKNTEAFF
>13|TRBJ1-2|TRBV7-2
CASSFYRGDGYTF
>16|TRBJ2-2|TRBV5-1
CASSFDRGRVGGELFF
>11|TRBJ1-1|TRBV6-1
CASSELTEAFF
>15|TRBJ2-1|TRBV29-1
CSVDPTPLLGNEQFF
>16|TRBJ1-5|TRBV5-1
CASSLGDRGGEQPQHF
>15|TRBJ2-1|TRBV18
CASSPPGRGRNEQFF
>15|TRBJ1-2|TRBV19
CASQPRGQLLYGYTF
>13|TRBJ2-1|TRBV9
CASSVQGAGEQFF
>17|TRBJ1-2|TRBV7-6
CASSSGSGTGGSYGYTF
>15|TRBJ2-3|TRBV4-2
CASSHQLAVEDTQYF
>13|TRBJ1-1|TRBV18
CASSKGENTEAFF
>14|TRBJ2-2|TRBV2
CASRDRVKPGELFF
>16|TRBJ2-1|TRBV9
CASSVVPGGRGNEQFF
>16|TRBJ2-1|TRBV5-5
CASSGSPGRNPNEQFF
>14|TRBJ1-2|TRBV19
CASTLSRGNYGYTF
>13|TRBJ2-4|TRBV7-2
CASSANRANIQYF
>16|TRBJ1-2|TRBV7-2
CASSFRGGFANYGYTF
>13|TRBJ1-1|TRBV6-4
CASSDRESTEAFF
>14|TRBJ1-1|TRBV11-3
CASSLGTVGTEAFF
>14|TRBJ2-5|TRBV19
CASSPSWDRETQYF
>14|TRBJ1-6|TRBV19
CASSSWQDNSPLHF
>15|TRBJ1-1|TRBV7-9
CASSVGTVGDTEAFF
>14|TRBJ1-1|TRBV6-2/TRBV6-3
CASSFAGGFTEAFF
>15|TRBJ2-1|TRBV6-5
CASSPRTSSDNEQFF
>13|TRBJ1-1|TRBV2
CASSEDAGLGAFF
>11|TRBJ2-7|TRBV6-5
CASSPGVEQYF
>15|TRBJ1-2|TRBV5-4
CASSLGTALSMSYTF
>14|TRBJ1-5|TRBV7-9
CASSAGGWGQPQHF
>13|TRBJ1-2|TRBV10-2
CASGPGANYGYTF